These T cell receptor beta chains were read from a single sample in a study of CD8 T cells in ankylosing spondylitis. Each CDR3 protein gets one entry after TCRdb re-called the 5' RACE reads with MiXCR. The data show about 210,000 distinct CDR3 sequences, 8% to 9% seen once. The sequencing sample was made of blood, either unsorted or a sorted T cell fraction (not recorded which). The origin of the receptors is a female donor with ankylosing spondylitis or in good health (not recorded which). CDR3s include the opening cysteine and the closing phenylalanine or tryptophan. The order of the fields is J gene, clone size, CDR3 length, V gene, D gene, CDR3 protein, CDR3 DNA. D genes are given only for firm matches. Rows give clone size only sometimes, using once, few, many, or a class for an expanded clone.

J: TRBJ2-7; size: many; length: 13; V: TRBV7-2; D: NA; CDR3: CASSLESSYEQYF; DNA: TGTGCCAGCAGCTTAGAGAGCTCCTACGAGCAGTACTTC
J: TRBJ1-5; size: many; length: 12; V: TRBV29-1; D: NA; CDR3: CSVGLDGQPQHF; DNA: TGCAGCGTTGGGTTAGACGGGCAGCCCCAGCATTTT
J: TRBJ1-1; size: NA; length: 16; V: TRBV12-5; D: NA; CDR3: CASTRSRTGLNTEAFF; DNA: TGTGCTAGTACGAGATCTAGGACGGGGCTGAACACTGAAGCTTTCTTT
J: TRBJ1-1; size: few; length: 11; V: TRBV7-9; D: TRBD1; CDR3: CAGTANTEAFF; DNA: TGTGCCGGGACAGCAAACACTGAAGCTTTCTTT
J: TRBJ2-5; size: NA; length: 18; V: TRBV6-2/TRBV6-3; D: TRBD2; CDR3: CASSYRPEGLAVRGTQYF; DNA: TGTGCCAGCAGTTACAGACCGGAGGGACTAGCGGTTCGGGGGACCCAGTACTTC
J: TRBJ2-7; size: many; length: 11; V: TRBV20-1; D: TRBD2; CDR3: CSAGGDYEQYF; DNA: TGCAGTGCTGGGGGGGACTACGAGCAGTACTTC
J: TRBJ2-7; size: many; length: 13; V: TRBV6-6; D: NA; CDR3: CASSYRRAEEQYF; DNA: TGTGCCAGCAGTTACCGCAGGGCTGAAGAGCAGTACTTC
J: TRBJ2-7; size: many; length: 13; V: TRBV12-3/TRBV12-4; D: NA; CDR3: CASSFGRRYEQYF; DNA: TGTGCCAGCAGTTTCGGCAGGCGCTACGAGCAGTACTTC
J: TRBJ2-3; size: once; length: 14; V: TRBV20-1; D: TRBD2; CDR3: CSAGTSGAADTQYF; DNA: TGCAGTGCGGGGACTAGCGGGGCGGCAGATACGCAGTATTTT
J: TRBJ2-7; size: many; length: 15; V: TRBV6-1; D: NA; CDR3: CASTPSLGSSYEQYF; DNA: TGTGCCAGCACCCCCTCGCTGGGGTCTTCCTACGAGCAGTACTTC
J: TRBJ2-5; size: many; length: 16; V: TRBV27; D: TRBD1; CDR3: CASSHLQTGGWETQYF; DNA: TGTGCCAGCAGTCACTTACAGACAGGGGGCTGGGAGACCCAGTACTTC
J: TRBJ2-7; size: many; length: 16; V: TRBV6-2/TRBV6-3; D: NA; CDR3: CASSYLGDFSSYEQYF; DNA: TGTGCCAGCAGTTATCTTGGGGATTTCTCCTCCTACGAGCAGTACTTC
J: TRBJ2-2; size: few; length: 14; V: TRBV7-6; D: TRBD1; CDR3: CASSSWTGTGELFF; DNA: TGTGCCAGCAGCTCCTGGACAGGGACCGGGGAGCTGTTTTTT
J: TRBJ2-2; size: many; length: 13; V: TRBV5-1; D: NA; CDR3: CASSKAYTGELFF; DNA: TGCGCCAGCAGCAAGGCGTACACCGGGGAGCTGTTTTTT
J: TRBJ2-1; size: NA; length: 19; V: TRBV2; D: TRBD2; CDR3: CAIRLEGLALAGTYNEQFF; DNA: TGTGCCATCAGGTTAGAGGGACTAGCCCTCGCTGGGACCTACAATGAGCAGTTCTTC
J: TRBJ2-3; size: NA; length: 15; V: TRBV7-2; D: NA; CDR3: CASSHRAGQADTQYF; DNA: TGTGCCAGCAGCCACCGGGCGGGGCAAGCAGATACGCAGTATTTT
J: TRBJ2-7; size: many; length: 13; V: TRBV20-1; D: TRBD1; CDR3: CSAKDRATYEQYF; DNA: TGCAGTGCTAAGGACAGGGCGACCTACGAGCAGTACTTC
J: TRBJ2-2; size: many; length: 16; V: TRBV9; D: TRBD2; CDR3: CASGGGLPTYTGELFF; DNA: TGTGCCAGCGGGGGGGGTCTCCCAACTTACACCGGGGAGCTGTTTTTT
J: TRBJ2-5; size: many; length: 19; V: TRBV6-1; D: NA; CDR3: CASSVSAAGHDRSGKTQYF; DNA: TGTGCCAGCAGTGTATCGGCGGCAGGTCACGACAGGTCTGGGAAGACCCAGTACTTC
J: TRBJ2-1; size: NA; length: 18; V: TRBV11-2; D: TRBD2; CDR3: CASSLRASSGSSYNEQFF; DNA: TGTGCCAGCAGCTTAAGGGCGTCTAGCGGGAGCTCCTACAATGAGCAGTTCTTC
J: TRBJ2-5; size: many; length: 18; V: TRBV11-2; D: TRBD2; CDR3: CASTPGLAGRGPRETQYF; DNA: TGTGCCAGCACCCCGGGACTAGCGGGAAGGGGCCCACGGGAGACCCAGTACTTC
J: TRBJ2-2; size: NA; length: 18; V: TRBV2; D: NA; CDR3: CAFSHQPGSDRDTGELFF; DNA: TGTGCCTTCAGCCACCAACCGGGTTCCGATAGGGACACCGGGGAGCTGTTTTTT
J: TRBJ1-5; size: NA; length: 16; V: TRBV7-6; D: NA; CDR3: CASSQGQGREGQPQHF; DNA: TGTGCCAGCAGCCAAGGGCAGGGCAGGGAAGGGCAGCCCCAGCATTTT
J: TRBJ2-7; size: many; length: 14; V: TRBV12-3/TRBV12-4; D: NA; CDR3: CASSLGDTGYEQYF; DNA: TGTGCCAGCAGTTTAGGGGACACCGGCTACGAGCAGTACTTC
J: TRBJ2-3; size: many; length: 15; V: TRBV4-2; D: TRBD2; CDR3: CASSQVTGGTDTQYF; DNA: TGTGCCAGCAGCCAAGTGACGGGAGGGACAGATACGCAGTATTTT
J: TRBJ2-7; size: few; length: 15; V: TRBV10-3; D: NA; CDR3: CAISDGRDLAYEQYF; DNA: TGTGCCATCAGTGACGGGCGGGACCTCGCCTACGAGCAGTACTTC
J: TRBJ2-5; size: few; length: 18; V: TRBV11-2; D: TRBD2; CDR3: CASSQRTGGLVGQETQYF; DNA: TGTGCCAGCAGTCAACGTACCGGGGGACTAGTGGGTCAAGAGACCCAGTACTTC
J: TRBJ2-1; size: many; length: 14; V: TRBV7-2; D: NA; CDR3: CASTTDSSYNEQFF; DNA: TGTGCCAGCACGACAGACAGCTCCTACAATGAGCAGTTCTTC
J: TRBJ1-3; size: many; length: 14; V: TRBV5-6; D: NA; CDR3: CASSFAGGGNTIYF; DNA: TGTGCCAGCAGCTTCGCGGGAGGTGGAAACACCATATATTTT
J: TRBJ1-5; size: few; length: 14; V: TRBV7-2; D: NA; CDR3: CASSPEWGNQPQHF; DNA: TGTGCCAGCAGCCCCGAATGGGGGAATCAGCCCCAGCATTTT
J: TRBJ1-1; size: many; length: 14; V: TRBV6-5; D: TRBD1; CDR3: CASSNRGPNTEAFF; DNA: TGTGCCAGCAGTAACAGGGGGCCGAACACTGAAGCTTTCTTT
J: TRBJ1-2; size: many; length: 12; V: TRBV12-3/TRBV12-4; D: NA; CDR3: CASRQGGVGYTF; DNA: TGTGCCAGCAGGCAGGGAGGGGTTGGCTACACCTTC
J: TRBJ1-5; size: NA; length: 13; V: TRBV30; D: NA; CDR3: CAWRATGNQPQHF; DNA: TGTGCCTGGAGAGCGACAGGCAATCAGCCCCAGCATTTT
J: TRBJ2-7; size: NA; length: 14; V: TRBV19; D: TRBD1; CDR3: CASSIRTGSYEQYF; DNA: TGTGCCAGTAGTATCAGGACAGGGTCCTACGAGCAGTACTTC
J: TRBJ2-7; size: many; length: 17; V: TRBV5-6; D: NA; CDR3: CASSFRRGASSSYEQYF; DNA: TGTGCCAGCAGCTTCCGTCGGGGAGCTAGCAGCTCCTACGAGCAGTACTTC
J: TRBJ1-1; size: many; length: 14; V: TRBV18; D: NA; CDR3: CASSPGQTLTEAFF; DNA: TGTGCCAGCTCACCCGGACAGACTCTGACTGAAGCTTTCTTT
J: TRBJ2-1; size: many; length: 15; V: TRBV5-1; D: TRBD2; CDR3: CASSFAGRAYNEQFF; DNA: TGCGCCAGCAGCTTTGCCGGGAGGGCCTATAATGAGCAGTTCTTC
J: TRBJ1-4; size: many; length: 15; V: TRBV10-3; D: NA; CDR3: CAISERGRESEKLFF; DNA: TGTGCCATCAGTGAAAGGGGCAGGGAAAGCGAAAAACTGTTTTTT
J: TRBJ2-2; size: NA; length: 15; V: TRBV28; D: NA; CDR3: CASSFIPPNTGELFF; DNA: TGTGCCAGCAGTTTTATTCCCCCGAACACCGGGGAGCTGTTTTTT
J: TRBJ1-1; size: many; length: 15; V: TRBV3-1; D: NA; CDR3: CASSQQGSRGTEAFF; DNA: TGTGCCAGCAGCCAGCAAGGGAGCAGAGGGACTGAAGCTTTCTTT
J: TRBJ2-5; size: many; length: 13; V: TRBV12-3/TRBV12-4; D: NA; CDR3: CASSLVVQETQYF; DNA: TGTGCCAGCAGTTTAGTGGTTCAAGAGACCCAGTACTTC
J: TRBJ1-1; size: many; length: 14; V: TRBV6-5; D: NA; CDR3: CASSLEDIRTEAFF; DNA: TGTGCCAGCAGCTTAGAAGACATTCGGACTGAAGCTTTCTTT
J: TRBJ2-4; size: few; length: 16; V: TRBV21-1; D: NA; CDR3: CASSKDNRSGANIQYF; DNA: TGTGCCAGCAGCAAAGATAACAGGTCGGGGGCAAACATTCAGTACTTC
J: TRBJ2-7; size: many; length: 14; V: TRBV5-1; D: TRBD2; CDR3: CASSRGRSSYEQYF; DNA: TGCGCCAGCAGCCGCGGGAGGAGCTCCTACGAGCAGTACTTC
J: TRBJ2-5; size: many; length: 11; V: TRBV23-1; D: NA; CDR3: CASRNRGTQYF; DNA: TGCGCCAGCAGAAACAGAGGGACCCAGTACTTC
J: TRBJ2-1; size: many; length: 16; V: TRBV20-1; D: TRBD2; CDR3: CSARTSGSLGYNEQFF; DNA: TGCAGTGCCCGGACTAGCGGGAGCCTGGGGTACAATGAGCAGTTCTTC
J: TRBJ2-3; size: few; length: 19; V: TRBV11-2; D: NA; CDR3: CASSFIAAVRGAGTDTQYF; DNA: TGTGCCAGCAGCTTTATAGCTGCGGTCAGGGGCGCGGGCACAGATACGCAGTATTTT
J: TRBJ2-2; size: NA; length: 17; V: TRBV4-2; D: NA; CDR3: CASSQDLIGVNTGELFF; DNA: TGTGCCAGCAGCCAAGACTTGATAGGAGTGAACACCGGGGAGCTGTTTTTT
J: TRBJ2-2; size: many; length: 13; V: TRBV12-3/TRBV12-4; D: NA; CDR3: CASTDSNTGELFF; DNA: TGTGCCAGTACTGACTCGAACACCGGGGAGCTGTTTTTT
J: TRBJ2-1; size: NA; length: 16; V: TRBV20-1; D: TRBD2; CDR3: CSVLLKREVLYNEQFF; DNA: TGCAGTGTTCTGCTCAAGCGGGAGGTCCTCTACAATGAGCAGTTCTTC
J: TRBJ2-1; size: few; length: 16; V: TRBV14; D: NA; CDR3: CASSQVGGPIRNEQFF; DNA: TGTGCCAGCAGCCAAGTAGGGGGGCCCATCAGGAATGAGCAGTTCTTC
J: TRBJ1-1; size: many; length: 15; V: TRBV12-3/TRBV12-4; D: TRBD1; CDR3: CASSPMGGTGPEAFF; DNA: TGTGCCAGCAGTCCTATGGGTGGGACAGGGCCTGAAGCTTTCTTT
J: TRBJ1-2; size: NA; length: 11; V: TRBV2; D: NA; CDR3: CATRRGYGYTF; DNA: TGTGCCACCCGCCGAGGGTATGGCTACACCTTC
J: TRBJ2-2; size: many; length: 15; V: TRBV4-3; D: NA; CDR3: CASSQVGVRGGELFF; DNA: TGCGCCAGCAGCCAAGTAGGGGTGCGCGGCGGGGAGCTGTTTTTT
J: TRBJ2-1; size: many; length: 14; V: TRBV9; D: TRBD2; CDR3: CASSVGTSGNEQFF; DNA: TGTGCCAGCAGCGTAGGAACTAGCGGGAATGAGCAGTTCTTC
J: TRBJ2-1; size: many; length: 15; V: TRBV2; D: NA; CDR3: CASSGGLPLVNEQFF; DNA: TGTGCCAGCAGTGGGGGACTCCCTCTAGTGAATGAGCAGTTCTTC
J: TRBJ1-2; size: many; length: 13; V: TRBV9; D: NA; CDR3: CASSVGGVDGYTF; DNA: TGTGCCAGCAGCGTAGGAGGGGTGGATGGCTACACCTTC
J: TRBJ2-1; size: many; length: 16; V: TRBV14; D: TRBD2; CDR3: CASSTLGLAGYNEQFF; DNA: TGTGCCAGCAGCACCCTGGGCCTAGCGGGATACAATGAGCAGTTCTTC
J: TRBJ2-7; size: NA; length: 15; V: TRBV20-1; D: TRBD1; CDR3: CSARDRAGGIYEQYF; DNA: TGCAGTGCTAGAGATCGGGCAGGGGGCATCTACGAGCAGTACTTC
J: TRBJ2-7; size: many; length: 16; V: TRBV6-5; D: TRBD2; CDR3: CASSASGTTPVYEQYF; DNA: TGTGCCAGCAGTGCCTCCGGGACTACCCCTGTCTACGAGCAGTACTTC